What follows describes a single T cell receptor beta chain. Its recognized antigen is unknown. No base quality information exists; no much larger clone differs at one position. Counted from cysteine to phenylalanine, this CDR3 has 16 amino acids. CDR3 DNA is the only sequence kept; it has 48 bases, read in frame from the first base. For CDR1 and CDR2, the germline V gene lists LGHNA and YSLEER. V is reduced by 0 bases and J by 0 bases, leaving a spacing of 9 bases between them. The sample comes from a study of blood T cell repertoires in COVID-19 (TCRdb year 2020). Some background on the complete study: The collaborator samples originated in the United States, Italy and Spain and spanned the acute and convalescent phases of COVID-19. The prospective study material was composed of cDNA or gDNA derived from T cells, B-cell-depleted T cells, or PBMCs. The dataset comprised deeply sampled blood TCRbeta repertoires from subjects exposed to, actively infected with, or recovered from COVID-19. The repertoires were released in a freely available public database intended as a resource for research on the immune response to SARS-CoV-2. Samples came from the ongoing ImmuneRACE study (first 160 participants) plus 1,254 subjects from 6 global collaborators. The sample metadata nearly always contained a de-identified subject ID, COVID-19 status, age in years and sex. Where available, HLA class I and class II types were obtained from metadata supplied by the sample provider rather than from assay-based typing. Beyond this particular receptor, the publication reports: Clinical and demographic metadata were provided uncurated, with the amount varying by source and participant.

Collaborating institutions collected whole blood in K2EDTA tubes following their own protocols. For TCRbeta analysis, collaborator samples were shipped as frozen whole blood, as isolated PBMCs, or as DNA extracted from either sample type. The immunoSEQ Assay, a bias-controlled multiplex PCR, was used to amplify TCRbeta CDR3 regions from genomic DNA. The original pipeline was this. The number of nucleated cells in each sample was estimated from the amplification of reference gene primers within the assay. To quantify the absolute abundance of each unique TCRbeta CDR3 rearrangement, sequence reads were collapsed and filtered. For each sample, productive Simpson clonality was calculated as the square root of Simpson's diversity index across productive rearrangements. In its TCRdb copy, this immuneACCESS table keeps in-frame sequences only and misses some clones. Where compared with another copy, unresolved V genes explain less than half of these, and the others have no known cause. V, J and clone size reflect that table, while D and trimming were determined from the DNA. The sample table holds about 310,000 clones, of which 80% to 90% were seen once. The ten largest make up 1% of the sample.

This TCR was sampled from a man aged 50 or older with active or convalescent COVID-19. Sequenced input: peripheral blood. The sequence is built from TRBV4-3 and TRBJ1-3, and possibly TRBD1, on 6 matching bases. CDR3 region: CASSQEQGYSGNTIYF. The DNA is as follows: TGCGCCAGCAGCCAAGAACAGGGATACTCTGGAAACACCATATATTTT.